This record covers a single TCR beta chain. Its specificity is not known. The germline V and J ends were trimmed by 0 bases and 3 bases, with 8 bases remaining between them. This CDR3 is built from 14 residues. CDR1 is SGDLS, CDR2 YYNGEE, per germline. Sequenced by immunoSEQ multiplex PCR; TCRdb stores in-frame clones only, minus some. The sample records about 27,000 clones, less than 85% being singletons. The sample comes from a study of somatic mutations in cytotoxic T cells in rheumatoid arthritis. Points from the study as a whole: More than 20% of CD8+ cells belonged to the largest clone in 8 of 65 patients.

Healthy-control blood donors had a median age of about 54 years (range 21-70) and were less than 60% female. CD4+ cells and CD8+ cells were each obtained through positive magnetic bead selection, and their purity was assessed by flow cytometry. The V call is TRBV9, the J call TRBJ2-3, with D maybe TRBD2 (5 bases). Sequencing input: CD8+ T cells sorted from blood. The sequence was collected from a woman under 30 in good health. In DNA, the CDR3 is TGTGCCAGCAGCGTAGATGGGAGTACAGATACGCAGTATTTT. Amino acids: CASSVDGSTDTQYF.